The rows below give T cell receptor beta chains drawn from one sample of a study of breast tumors, draining lymph nodes, adjacent tissues. MiXCR, run by TCRdb on the multiplex PCR reads, gives a single entry per CDR3 protein. The top ten clones hold approximately 5.2% of a sample with about 110,000 distinct CDR3 sequences, about 30% of them seen once. Sample: axillary lymph node tissue. The receptors here all came from a female donor with breast cancer. Some clones in this sample may be carry-over from other donors' samples. Both conserved end residues are part of each CDR3. The order of the fields is clone size, D gene, J gene, V gene, CDR3 protein, CDR3 DNA. A D gene is named only where the DNA matches it firmly. Size is stated for part of the rows, as once, few or many counts, or as a class when the clone is expanded.

many	.	TRBJ1-2	TRBV4-1	CASSQGDRNYGYTF	TGCGCCAGCAGCCAGGGAGATCGTAACTATGGCTACACCTTC
many	TRBD2	TRBJ2-5	TRBV12-3/TRBV12-4	CATNGGTSGETQYF	TGTGCCACCAACGGGGGGACTAGCGGAGAGACCCAGTACTTC
many	TRBD1	TRBJ2-7	TRBV3-1	CASSHPGTGGEQYF	TGTGCCAGCAGCCACCCCGGGACAGGGGGCGAGCAGTACTTC
many	.	TRBJ1-2	TRBV12-3/TRBV12-4	CASSLGTPYGYTF	TGTGCCAGCAGTTTGGGGACACCCTATGGCTACACCTTC
many	.	TRBJ2-3	TRBV14	CASSQGQASTDTQYF	TGTGCCAGCAGCCAGGGCCAGGCGAGCACAGATACGCAGTATTTT
many	TRBD2	TRBJ2-1	TRBV19	CASTWTSGVSYNEQFF	TGTGCCAGTACCTGGACTAGCGGGGTGTCCTACAATGAGCAGTTCTTC
many	.	TRBJ1-2	TRBV7-6	CASSLDRQGLGGYPF	TGTGCCAGCAGCTTAGACCGGCAGGGGTTGGGTGGCTACCCCTTC
many	TRBD1	TRBJ1-4	TRBV11-2	CATGQGQIEKLFF	TGTGCCACAGGACAGGGACAAATTGAAAAACTGTTTTTT
.	TRBD1	TRBJ1-4	TRBV12-5	CASGFTGVRNEKLFF	TGTGCTAGTGGTTTCACAGGGGTTCGTAATGAAAAACTGTTTTTT
many	TRBD1	TRBJ1-5	TRBV29-1	CSVETGQRDQPQHF	TGCAGCGTCGAAACGGGACAGCGAGATCAGCCCCAGCATTTT
.	.	TRBJ1-1	TRBV18	CASSLQLMNTEAFF	TGTGCCAGCTCACTTCAGCTCATGAACACTGAAGCTTTCTTT
.	.	TRBJ1-6	TRBV13	CASSLAGGFRSPLHF	TGTGCCAGCAGCTTAGCGGGGGGGTTTAGATCACCCCTCCACTTT
many	TRBD2	TRBJ2-7	TRBV27	CASRYSGRSSYEQYF	TGTGCCAGCAGATATAGCGGGAGGAGCTCCTACGAGCAGTACTTC
.	.	TRBJ1-6	TRBV7-6	CASSSGESLHF	TGTGCCAGCAGCTCAGGGGAGTCCCTCCACTTT
.	TRBD2	TRBJ2-7	TRBV7-9	CASSRLAGGNYEQYF	TGTGCCAGCAGCCGACTAGCGGGGGGTAACTACGAGCAGTACTTC
many	TRBD2	TRBJ2-2	TRBV19	CATRTSGRVVNTGELFF	TGTGCCACTAGGACTAGCGGGAGAGTGGTGAACACCGGGGAGCTGTTTTTT
few	.	TRBJ1-1	TRBV13	CASSHDQSTEAFF	TGTGCCAGCAGCCACGACCAGAGCACTGAAGCTTTCTTT
.	TRBD2	TRBJ2-1	TRBV11-1	CASSSSGSCNNEQFF	TGTGCCAGCAGTTCTAGCGGGAGCTGTAACAATGAGCAGTTCTTC
many	TRBD1	TRBJ1-4	TRBV7-8	CASRPRQGSNEKLFF	TGTGCCAGCAGGCCAAGACAGGGTTCGAATGAAAAACTGTTTTTT
.	TRBD2	TRBJ2-1	TRBV29-1	CSVGVAGGVNEQFF	TGCAGCGTTGGAGTCGCGGGAGGGGTTAATGAGCAGTTCTTC
many	.	TRBJ2-7	TRBV20-1	CSASAASYEQYF	TGCAGTGCTAGCGCGGCTTCCTACGAGCAGTACTTC
few	TRBD2	TRBJ2-4	TRBV13	CASSLQAGVGAKNIQYF	TGTGCCAGCAGCTTGCAAGCGGGGGTGGGGGCCAAAAACATTCAGTACTTC
.	.	TRBJ2-7	TRBV18	CASSPPGGYEQYF	TGTGCCAGCTCACCACCAGGGGGCTACGAGCAGTACTTC
.	.	TRBJ1-1	TRBV6-2/TRBV6-3	CASSYSGLSKAFF	TGTGCCAGCAGTTACTCGGGACTGTCCAAAGCTTTCTTT
many	.	TRBJ1-2	TRBV6-5	CASSYSDSNGGYTF	TGTGCCAGCAGTTACTCAGACAGTAATGGAGGCTACACCTTC
many	.	TRBJ2-7	TRBV12-5	CASGWTANYEQYF	TGTGCTAGTGGTTGGACGGCGAACTACGAGCAGTACTTC
.	.	TRBJ1-4	TRBV27	CASRTLDSRNEELFF	TGTGCCAGCAGGACACTGGACAGCCGAAATGAAGAACTGTTTTTT
.	.	TRBJ1-4	TRBV29-1	CSVELARPNEKLFF	TGCAGCGTTGAACTAGCGAGGCCCAATGAAAAACTGTTTTTT
many	.	TRBJ1-3	TRBV5-1	CASSLDGGPGNTIYF	TGCGCCAGCAGCTTGGATGGGGGTCCCGGAAACACCATATATTTT
many	.	TRBJ2-5	TRBV6-1	CASSKAGWQETQYF	TGTGCCAGCAGCAAGGCGGGGTGGCAAGAGACCCAGTACTTC
many	.	TRBJ2-1	TRBV10-3	CAISEVRGEQFF	TGTGCCATCAGTGAGGTCCGAGGTGAGCAGTTCTTC
many	.	TRBJ1-3	TRBV5-1	CASSPEAGNTIYF	TGCGCCAGCAGCCCGGAGGCTGGAAACACCATATATTTT
.	TRBD2	TRBJ2-1	TRBV4-3	CASSPTSGAFNEQFF	TGCGCCAGCAGCCCCACTAGCGGGGCTTTCAATGAGCAGTTCTTC
many	.	TRBJ1-3	TRBV6-5	CASWGLSSGNTIYF	TGTGCCAGCTGGGGGTTATCTTCGGGAAACACCATATATTTT
many	TRBD1	TRBJ2-5	TRBV7-9	CASSSTKQGAQGEPQYF	TGTGCCAGCAGCTCCACCAAGCAGGGGGCTCAAGGAGAGCCCCAGTACTTC
.	.	TRBJ1-5	TRBV7-3	CASSPRGAMSNQPQHF	TGTGCCAGCAGCCCACGGGGGGCAATGAGCAATCAGCCCCAGCATTTT
many	.	TRBJ2-2	TRBV20-1	CSAAKGSPGELFF	TGCAGTGCAGCTAAGGGGAGTCCCGGGGAGCTGTTTTTT
many	TRBD1	TRBJ1-3	TRBV7-9	CASSRGRGFTVGNTIYF	TGTGCCAGCAGCCGGGGCAGGGGGTTTACTGTTGGAAACACCATATATTTT
many	.	TRBJ1-5	TRBV6-6	CASSYWAGSNQPQHF	TGTGCCAGCAGTTACTGGGCCGGGAGCAATCAGCCCCAGCATTTT
many	.	TRBJ2-3	TRBV5-1	CASSLGPSASTDTQYF	TGCGCCAGCAGCTTGGGTCCTAGCGCCTCCACAGATACGCAGTATTTT
.	TRBD1	TRBJ2-3	TRBV7-2	CASSSLDRGPDTQYF	TGTGCCAGCAGTTCGCTAGACAGGGGACCAGATACGCAGTATTTT
many	.	TRBJ2-2	TRBV6-1	CASSVTMDSPNTGELFF	TGTGCCAGCAGTGTGACCATGGATTCACCTAACACCGGGGAGCTGTTTTTT
many	TRBD2	TRBJ2-5	TRBV7-3	CASSLGVGGASETQYF	TGTGCCAGCAGCTTAGGGGTCGGGGGGGCTAGCGAGACCCAGTACTTC
many	.	TRBJ2-5	TRBV5-4	CASSLQEGVETQYF	TGTGCCAGCAGCTTGCAGGAGGGCGTAGAGACCCAGTACTTC
many	.	TRBJ2-1	TRBV3-2	CASSQIGPRKFF	TGTGCCAGCAGCCAGATCGGACCCCGCAAGTTCTTC